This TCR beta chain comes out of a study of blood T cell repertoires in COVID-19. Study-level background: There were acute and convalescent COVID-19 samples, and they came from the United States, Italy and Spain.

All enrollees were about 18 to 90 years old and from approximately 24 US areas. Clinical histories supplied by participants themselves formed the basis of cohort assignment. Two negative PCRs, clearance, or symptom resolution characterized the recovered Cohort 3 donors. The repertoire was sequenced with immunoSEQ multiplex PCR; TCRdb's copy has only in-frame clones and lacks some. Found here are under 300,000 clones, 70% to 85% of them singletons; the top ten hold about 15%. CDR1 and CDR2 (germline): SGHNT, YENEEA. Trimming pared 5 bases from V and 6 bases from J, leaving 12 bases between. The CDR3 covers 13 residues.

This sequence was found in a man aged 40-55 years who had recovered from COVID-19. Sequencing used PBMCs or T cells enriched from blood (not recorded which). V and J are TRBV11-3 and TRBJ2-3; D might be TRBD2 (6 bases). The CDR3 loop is CASSPRAGDTQYF. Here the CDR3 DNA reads TGTGCCAGCAGCCCTAGGGCGGGGGATACGCAGTATTTT.